The rows below give T cell receptor beta chains drawn from one sample of a study of shared clonotypes between healthy human individuals. Clones were read by immunoSEQ multiplex PCR, and TCRdb kept only the in-frame ones, dropping some. Of about 770,000 clones listed, 55% to 80% are singletons. Sequencing used memory CD4+ T cells sorted from blood. The source of these receptors is a woman aged 25 to 39 in good health. Each CDR3 is given with its conserved first and last residue. A D gene is named only where the DNA matches it firmly. A clone size is listed for some rows: how often the clone was seen (once, few, many), or a class if it is expanded.

d_call	j_call	v_call	clone_size	cdr3_nt	cdr3_aa
NA	TRBJ2-1	TRBV7-2	few	TGTGCCAGCAGCTACTCTGCTCCCTCGGATGAGCAGTTCTTC	CASSYSAPSDEQFF
NA	TRBJ2-6	TRBV5-1	NA	TGCGCCAGCAGCTTGGACCCGGGGAGTGGGGCCAACGTCCTGACTTTC	CASSLDPGSGANVLTF
NA	TRBJ2-7	TRBV28	NA	TGTGCCAGCAGTTTCCAGGTGGGGTACGAGCAGTACTTC	CASSFQVGYEQYF
NA	TRBJ2-2	TRBV5-1	NA	TGCGCCAGCAGCCGAAGGACAGCAAACACCGGGGAGCTGTTTTTT	CASSRRTANTGELFF
TRBD1	TRBJ1-2	TRBV11-2	few	TGTGCCAGCAGCTTACCACAGGGGGCTTATGGCTACACCTTC	CASSLPQGAYGYTF
NA	TRBJ2-2	TRBV2	few	TGTGCCAGCATGGCAGCGGAAGACACCGGGGAGCTGTTTTTT	CASMAAEDTGELFF
TRBD1	TRBJ1-2	TRBV5-1	NA	TGCGCCAGCAGCTTCAATGGACAGGCTGACGCAGGTGGCTACACCTTC	CASSFNGQADAGGYTF
TRBD1	TRBJ2-3	TRBV18	many	TGTGCCAGCTCACTTAATCGGGACAGGGCAGATACGCAGTATTTT	CASSLNRDRADTQYF
NA	TRBJ2-1	TRBV5-1	NA	TGCGCCAGCAGCTTCGGGGACACTAGGGGTGAGCAGTTCTTC	CASSFGDTRGEQFF
NA	TRBJ2-7	TRBV18	NA	TGTGCCAGCTCCCCCTCAGTAACGGGTTTCTACGAGCAGTACTTC	CASSPSVTGFYEQYF
NA	TRBJ1-4	TRBV5-5	NA	TGTGCCAGCAGCAGGGAATTCAGTAATGAAAAACTGTTTTTT	CASSREFSNEKLFF
TRBD1	TRBJ1-1	TRBV7-2	NA	TGTGCCAGCAGCTTCCTGACAGGGGAGACGGCTTTCTTT	CASSFLTGETAFF
NA	TRBJ1-3	TRBV18	NA	TGTGCCAGCTCACCCAGGGTAGACTCTGGAAACACCATATATTTT	CASSPRVDSGNTIYF
NA	TRBJ2-1	TRBV7-6	NA	TGTGCCAGCAGCTTACGCGGGAACAATGAGCAGTTCTTC	CASSLRGNNEQFF
TRBD1	TRBJ2-7	TRBV7-9	NA	TGTGCCAGCAGCTCGAGCGGGGCAGGGACAGGGCTCAACGAGCAGTACTTC	CASSSSGAGTGLNEQYF
NA	TRBJ2-2	TRBV14	NA	TGTGCCAGCAGCCGGGTTGGGTTCTCCACCGGGGAGCTGTTTTTT	CASSRVGFSTGELFF
TRBD2	TRBJ2-5	TRBV7-2	NA	TGTGCCAGCAGCTTAAATGTGGCTAGCGGGAACCAAGAGACCCAGTACTTC	CASSLNVASGNQETQYF
NA	TRBJ2-5	TRBV5-1	few	TGCGCCAGCAGCTTGAGCCCCGCGGGGAACCAGGAGACCCAGTACTTC	CASSLSPAGNQETQYF